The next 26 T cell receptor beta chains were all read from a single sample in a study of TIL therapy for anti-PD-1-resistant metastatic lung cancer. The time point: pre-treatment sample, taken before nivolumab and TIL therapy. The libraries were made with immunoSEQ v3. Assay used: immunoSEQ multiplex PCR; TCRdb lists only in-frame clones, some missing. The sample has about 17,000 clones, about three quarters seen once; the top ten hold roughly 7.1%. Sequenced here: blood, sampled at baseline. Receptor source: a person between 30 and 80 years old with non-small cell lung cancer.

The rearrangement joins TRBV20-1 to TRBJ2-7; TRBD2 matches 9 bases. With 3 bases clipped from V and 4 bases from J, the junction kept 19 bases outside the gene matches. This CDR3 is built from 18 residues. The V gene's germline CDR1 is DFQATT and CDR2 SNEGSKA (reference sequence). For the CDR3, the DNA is TGCAGTGCTAGTAGTCGTCCCCTAGCGGGATGGGCCAGATACGAGCAGTACTTC. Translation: CSASSRPLAGWARYEQYF.

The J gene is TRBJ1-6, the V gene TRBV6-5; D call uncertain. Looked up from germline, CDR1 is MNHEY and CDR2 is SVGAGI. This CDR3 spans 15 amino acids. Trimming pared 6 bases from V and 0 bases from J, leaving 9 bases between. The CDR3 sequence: CASSKEGSYNSPLHF. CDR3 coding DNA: TGTGCCAGCAGCAAAGAGGGCTCCTATAATTCACCCCTCCACTTT.

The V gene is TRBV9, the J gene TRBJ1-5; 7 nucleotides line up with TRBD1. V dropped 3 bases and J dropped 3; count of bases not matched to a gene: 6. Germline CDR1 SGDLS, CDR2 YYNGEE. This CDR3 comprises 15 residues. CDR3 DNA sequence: TGTGCCAGCAGCGAAACAGGGGATCCCAATCAGCCCCAGCATTTT. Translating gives CASSETGDPNQPQHF.

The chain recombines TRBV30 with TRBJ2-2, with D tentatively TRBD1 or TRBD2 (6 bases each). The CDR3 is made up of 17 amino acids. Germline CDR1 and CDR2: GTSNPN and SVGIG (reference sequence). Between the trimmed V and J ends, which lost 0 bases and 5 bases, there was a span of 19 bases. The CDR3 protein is CAWSVRGDRTITGELFF. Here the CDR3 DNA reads TGTGCCTGGAGTGTCAGGGGAGACAGGACTATTACCGGGGAGCTGTTTTTT.

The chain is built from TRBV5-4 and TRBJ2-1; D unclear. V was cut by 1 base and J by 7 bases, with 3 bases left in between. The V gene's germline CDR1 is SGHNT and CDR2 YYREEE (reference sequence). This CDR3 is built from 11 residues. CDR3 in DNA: TGTGCCAGCAGCTTGACGAATGAGCAGTTCTTC. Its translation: CASSLTNEQFF.

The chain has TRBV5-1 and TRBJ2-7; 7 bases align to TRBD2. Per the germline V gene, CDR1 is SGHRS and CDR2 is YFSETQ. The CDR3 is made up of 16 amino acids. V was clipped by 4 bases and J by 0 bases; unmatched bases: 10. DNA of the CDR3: TGCGCCAGCAGCAGATACCTAGCGGCAAGCTCCTACGAGCAGTACTTC. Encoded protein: CASSRYLAASSYEQYF. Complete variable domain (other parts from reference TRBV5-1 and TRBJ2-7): KAGVTQTPRYLIKTRGQQVTLSCSPISGHRSVSWYQQTPGQGLQFLFEYFSETQRNKGNFPGRFSGRQFSNSRSEMNVSTLELGDSALYLCASSRYLAASSYEQYFGPGTRLTVT.

CDR3 region: CASSQGQGAIAGANVLTF. The CDR3 nucleotides read TGTGCCAGCAGCCAGGGGCAAGGCGCTATAGCTGGGGCCAACGTCCTGACTTTC. The V gene is TRBV14, the J gene TRBJ2-6; a possible D gene is TRBD1 (5 bases). The CDR3 consists of 18 residues. Germline values: CDR1 SGHDN, CDR2 FVKESK. V lost 3 bases and J 2 bases, leaving 17 bases between the germline ends.

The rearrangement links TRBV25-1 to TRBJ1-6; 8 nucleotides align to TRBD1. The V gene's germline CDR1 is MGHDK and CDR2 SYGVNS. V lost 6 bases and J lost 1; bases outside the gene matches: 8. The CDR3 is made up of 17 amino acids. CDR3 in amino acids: CASRRVRGQSYNSPLHF. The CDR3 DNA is TGTGCCAGCAGGAGAGTCAGGGGGCAATCCTATAATTCACCCCTCCACTTT.

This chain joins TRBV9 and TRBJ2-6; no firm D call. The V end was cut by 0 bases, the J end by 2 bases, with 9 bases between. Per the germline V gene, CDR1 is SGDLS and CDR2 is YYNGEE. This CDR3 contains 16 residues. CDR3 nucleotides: TGTGCCAGCAGCGTAGTGGTGGGAACTGGGGCCAACGTCCTGACTTTC. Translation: CASSVVVGTGANVLTF.

The CDR3 DNA reads as TGTGCCAGCAGTTTAGTAGGGAACACTGAAGCTTTCTTT. This translates into CASSLVGNTEAFF. This chain joins TRBV27 and TRBJ1-1; D remains ambiguous. Deletions cut 2 bases from V and 1 base from J, with 5 bases between. The CDR3 consists of 13 residues. CDR1 is MNHEY, CDR2 SMNVEV, per germline (reference sequence).

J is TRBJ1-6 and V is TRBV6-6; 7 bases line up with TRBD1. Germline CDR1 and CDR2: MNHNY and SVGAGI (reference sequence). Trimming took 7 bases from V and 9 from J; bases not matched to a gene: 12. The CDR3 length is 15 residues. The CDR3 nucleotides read TGTGCCAGCACCAAGGAGGGGGCGCAAGGTTCACCCCTCCACTTT. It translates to CASTKEGAQGSPLHF.

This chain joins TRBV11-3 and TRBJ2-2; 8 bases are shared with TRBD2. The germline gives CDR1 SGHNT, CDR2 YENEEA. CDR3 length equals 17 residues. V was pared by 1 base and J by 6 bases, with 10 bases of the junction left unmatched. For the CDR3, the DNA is TGTGCCAGCAGCTTAGTCCGGGGGGGCCTGCTCCCCGGGGAGCTGTTTTTT. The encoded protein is CASSLVRGGLLPGELFF. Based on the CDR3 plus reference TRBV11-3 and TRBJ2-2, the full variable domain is EAGVVQSPRYKIIEKKQPVAFWCNPISGHNTLYWYLQNLGQGPELLIRYENEEAVDDSQLPKDRFSAERLKGVDSTLKIQPAELGDSAVYLCASSLVRGGLLPGELFFGEGSRLTVL.

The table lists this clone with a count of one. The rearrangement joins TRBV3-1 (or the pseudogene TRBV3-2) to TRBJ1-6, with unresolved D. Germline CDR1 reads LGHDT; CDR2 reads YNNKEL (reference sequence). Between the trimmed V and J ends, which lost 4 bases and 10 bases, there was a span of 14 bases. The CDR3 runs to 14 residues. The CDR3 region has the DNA TGTGCCAGCAGCCCACGGGCAGGCCTCTCACCCCTCCACTTT. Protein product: CASSPRAGLSPLHF.

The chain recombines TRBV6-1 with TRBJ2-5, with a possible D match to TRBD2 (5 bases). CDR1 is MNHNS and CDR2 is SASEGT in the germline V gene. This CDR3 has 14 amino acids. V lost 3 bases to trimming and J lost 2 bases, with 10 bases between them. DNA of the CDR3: TGTGCCAGCAGTGAGTTAGCGATGCAAGAGACCCAGTACTTC. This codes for CASSELAMQETQYF.

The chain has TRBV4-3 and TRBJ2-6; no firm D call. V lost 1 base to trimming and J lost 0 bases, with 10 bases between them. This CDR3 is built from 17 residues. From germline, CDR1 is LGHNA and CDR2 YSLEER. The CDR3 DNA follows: TGCGCCAGCAGCCAAGGATACGGGTTCTCTGGGGCCAACGTCCTGACTTTC. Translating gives CASSQGYGFSGANVLTF.

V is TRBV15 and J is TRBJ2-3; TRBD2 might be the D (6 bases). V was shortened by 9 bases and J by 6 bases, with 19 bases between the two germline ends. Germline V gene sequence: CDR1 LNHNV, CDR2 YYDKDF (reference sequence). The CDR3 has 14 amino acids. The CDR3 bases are TGTGCCACAGGGATTCTCGGGGGTCGGGATACGCAGTATTTT. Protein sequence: CATGILGGRDTQYF.

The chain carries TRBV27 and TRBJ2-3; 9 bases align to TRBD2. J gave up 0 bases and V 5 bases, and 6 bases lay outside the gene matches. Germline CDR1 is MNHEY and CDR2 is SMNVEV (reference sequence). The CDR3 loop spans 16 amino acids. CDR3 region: CASSIRLAVSTDTQYF. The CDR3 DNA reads TGTGCCAGCAGTATAAGACTAGCGGTGAGCACAGATACGCAGTATTTT.

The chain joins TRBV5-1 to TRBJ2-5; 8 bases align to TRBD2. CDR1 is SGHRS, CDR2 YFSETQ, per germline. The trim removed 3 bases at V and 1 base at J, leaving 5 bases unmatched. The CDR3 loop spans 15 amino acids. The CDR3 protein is CASSSSGTSQETQYF. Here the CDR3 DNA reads TGCGCCAGCAGCTCCTCCGGGACTAGCCAAGAGACCCAGTACTTC.

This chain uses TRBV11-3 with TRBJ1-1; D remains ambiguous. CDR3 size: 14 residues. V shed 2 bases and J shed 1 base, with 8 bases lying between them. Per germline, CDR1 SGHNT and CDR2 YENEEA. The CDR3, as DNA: TGTGCCAGCAGCTTACGGGCAGGGAACACTGAAGCTTTCTTT. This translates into CASSLRAGNTEAFF.

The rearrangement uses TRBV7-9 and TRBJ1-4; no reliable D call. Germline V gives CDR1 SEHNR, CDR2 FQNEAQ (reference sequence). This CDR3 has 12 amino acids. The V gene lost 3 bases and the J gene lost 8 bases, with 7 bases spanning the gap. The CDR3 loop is CASSFGNEKLFF. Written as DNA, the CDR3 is TGTGCCAGCAGCTTTGGCAACGAAAAACTGTTTTTT. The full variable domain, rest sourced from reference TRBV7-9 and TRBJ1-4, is DTGVSQNPRHKITKRGQNVTFRCDPISEHNRLYWYRQTLGQGPEFLTYFQNEAQLEKSRLLSDRFSAERPKGSFSTLEIQRTEQGDSAMYLCASSFGNEKLFFGSGTQLSVL.

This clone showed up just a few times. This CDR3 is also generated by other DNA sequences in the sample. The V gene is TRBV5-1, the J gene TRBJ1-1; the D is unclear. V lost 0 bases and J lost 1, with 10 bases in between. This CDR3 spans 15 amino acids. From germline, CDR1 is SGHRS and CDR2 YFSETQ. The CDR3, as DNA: TGCGCCAGCAGCTTGGGAGACCTTCCGAACACTGAAGCTTTCTTT. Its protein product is CASSLGDLPNTEAFF.

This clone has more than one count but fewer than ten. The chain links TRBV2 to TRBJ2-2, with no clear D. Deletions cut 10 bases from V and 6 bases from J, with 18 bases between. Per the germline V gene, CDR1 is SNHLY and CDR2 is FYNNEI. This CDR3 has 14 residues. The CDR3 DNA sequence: TGTGCCACGAGCCGGACCTCTGGAGCCGGGGAGCTGTTTTTT. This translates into CATSRTSGAGELFF.

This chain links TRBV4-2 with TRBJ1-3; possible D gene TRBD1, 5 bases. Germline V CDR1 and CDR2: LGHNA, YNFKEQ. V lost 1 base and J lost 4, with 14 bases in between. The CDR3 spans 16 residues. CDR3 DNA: TGTGCCAGCAGCCAAGTCGGGACGGGGGTCGGAAACACCATATATTTT. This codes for CASSQVGTGVGNTIYF.

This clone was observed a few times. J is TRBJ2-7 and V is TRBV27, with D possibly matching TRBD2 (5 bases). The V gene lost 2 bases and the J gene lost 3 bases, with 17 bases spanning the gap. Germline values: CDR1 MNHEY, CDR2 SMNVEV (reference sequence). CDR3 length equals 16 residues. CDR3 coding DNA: TGTGCCAGCAGTTTACGCGGCGGGTTCCTCAGCTACGAGCAGTACTTC. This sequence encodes CASSLRGGFLSYEQYF.

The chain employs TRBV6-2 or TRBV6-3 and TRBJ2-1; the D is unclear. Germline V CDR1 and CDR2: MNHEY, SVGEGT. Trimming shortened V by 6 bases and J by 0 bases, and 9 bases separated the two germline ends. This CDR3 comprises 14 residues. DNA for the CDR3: TGTGCCAGCAGCATTCCCCGCTCCTACAATGAGCAGTTCTTC. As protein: CASSIPRSYNEQFF.

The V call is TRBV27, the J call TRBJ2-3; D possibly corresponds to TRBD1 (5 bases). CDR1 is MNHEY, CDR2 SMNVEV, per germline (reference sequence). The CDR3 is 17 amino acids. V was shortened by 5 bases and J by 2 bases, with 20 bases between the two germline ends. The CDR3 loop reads CASSPQWAGPHTDTQYF. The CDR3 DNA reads TGTGCCAGCAGTCCCCAATGGGCAGGGCCACACACAGATACGCAGTATTTT.